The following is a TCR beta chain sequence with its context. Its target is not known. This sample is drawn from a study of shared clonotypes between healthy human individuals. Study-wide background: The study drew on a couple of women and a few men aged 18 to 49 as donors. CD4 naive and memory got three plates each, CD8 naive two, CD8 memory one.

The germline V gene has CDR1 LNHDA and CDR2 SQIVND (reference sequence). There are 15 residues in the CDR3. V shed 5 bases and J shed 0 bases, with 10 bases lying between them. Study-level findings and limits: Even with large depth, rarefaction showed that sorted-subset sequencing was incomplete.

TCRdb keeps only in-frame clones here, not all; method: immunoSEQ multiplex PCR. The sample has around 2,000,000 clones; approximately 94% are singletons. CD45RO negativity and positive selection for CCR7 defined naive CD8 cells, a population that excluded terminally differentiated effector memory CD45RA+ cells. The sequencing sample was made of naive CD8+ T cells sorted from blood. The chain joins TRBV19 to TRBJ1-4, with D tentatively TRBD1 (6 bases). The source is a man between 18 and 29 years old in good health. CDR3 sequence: CASSPRTATNEKLFF. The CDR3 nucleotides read TGTGCCAGTAGTCCCCGGACAGCAACTAATGAAAAACTGTTTTTT. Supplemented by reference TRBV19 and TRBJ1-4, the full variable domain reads DGGITQSPKYLFRKEGQNVTLSCEQNLNHDAMYWYRQDPGQGLRLIYYSQIVNDFQKGDIAEGYSVSREKKESFPLTVTSAQKNPTAFYLCASSPRTATNEKLFFGSGTQLSVL.